The 3 T cell receptor beta chains reported below all come from one sample, sequenced in a study of CD8 T cells in ankylosing spondylitis. Study-wide findings and caveats: Eight or nine highly homologous variants made up a TCR beta motif that seemed to typify ankylosing spondylitis blood.

These receptors have no identified antigens. In TCRdb, the 5' RACE reads were re-called with MiXCR into one record per CDR3 protein. The table has 450,000 to 550,000 distinct CDR3 sequences, about 5% seen once. The sequenced material came from blood, either unsorted or a sorted T cell fraction (not recorded which). The receptors originated from a male donor with ankylosing spondylitis.

This clonotype was seen repeatedly, ten times or more. The V and J genes are TRBV4-2 and TRBJ1-2; no definite D call. The CDR3 covers 16 residues. V shed 4 bases and J shed 3 bases, with 18 bases lying between them. Germline V gene data show CDR1 as LGHNA and CDR2 as YNFKEQ. The chain's CDR3 is CASSPDSEGRDYGYTF. As DNA, the CDR3 is TGTGCCAGCAGCCCCGACTCGGAAGGGAGGGACTATGGCTACACCTTC.

This clonotype was recorded at least ten times. This chain links TRBV9 with TRBJ2-2, with D unresolved. CDR1 SGDLS and CDR2 YYNGEE come from the germline V gene. V was cut by 0 bases and J by 4 bases, with 7 bases left in between. This CDR3 has 14 residues. The CDR3 DNA reads TGTGCCAGCAGCGTAGCCGGGCTCACCGGGGAGCTGTTTTTT. Amino acids: CASSVAGLTGELFF.

The chain combines TRBV7-6 with TRBJ1-1; 10 nucleotides match TRBD1. Trimming cost V 1 base and J 2 bases; bases outside gene matches: 7. CDR3 length: 17 residues. CDR1 is SGHVS, CDR2 FNYEAQ, per germline. The CDR3 region is CASSLGWGQGINTEAFF. The CDR3 DNA follows: TGTGCCAGCAGCTTAGGATGGGGACAGGGGATAAACACTGAAGCTTTCTTT.